Listed below are T cell receptor beta chains from one sample, sequenced in a study of blood T cell repertoires in COVID-19. Clones were read by immunoSEQ multiplex PCR, and TCRdb kept only the in-frame ones, dropping some. The sample includes around 170,000 clones, roughly 84% of them seen just once. The specimen sequenced was peripheral blood. The receptors come from a man between 18 and 35 years old with active or convalescent COVID-19. CDR3s include the opening cysteine and the closing phenylalanine or tryptophan. A D gene is named only where the DNA matches it firmly. Size is stated for part of the rows, as once, few or many counts, or as a class when the clone is expanded.

clone_size	v_call	d_call	j_call	cdr3_aa	cdr3_nt
NA	TRBV19	NA	TRBJ1-5	CASTLGGGGSWPQHF	TGTGCCAGTACCCTCGGAGGAGGCGGTTCGTGGCCCCAGCATTTT
NA	TRBV7-3	NA	TRBJ2-6	CASSLSISGANVLTF	TGTGCCAGCAGCTTATCTATTTCTGGGGCCAACGTCCTGACTTTC
few	TRBV7-2	TRBD2	TRBJ2-2	CASSLRLAGAGELFF	TGTGCCAGCAGCTTACGACTAGCCGGAGCCGGGGAGCTGTTTTTT
NA	TRBV15	NA	TRBJ2-7	CATSRDLTRHNYEQYF	TGTGCCACCAGCAGAGATTTAACCCGCCACAACTACGAGCAGTACTTC
NA	TRBV3-1/TRBV3-2	NA	TRBJ2-7	CASSQDLQTAYYEQYF	TGTGCCAGCAGCCAAGATCTTCAGACAGCCTACTACGAGCAGTACTTC
NA	TRBV2	NA	TRBJ2-1	CASGLRDSPRRNEQFF	TGTGCCAGCGGTTTAAGGGACTCGCCCCGCAGGAATGAGCAGTTCTTC
NA	TRBV28	NA	TRBJ2-5	CASSLSAETQYF	TGTGCCAGCAGTTTATCCGCGGAGACCCAGTACTTC
NA	TRBV7-9	TRBD1	TRBJ2-7	CASSLDGSYRGEQYF	TGTGCCAGCAGCTTAGATGGGAGTTACAGGGGCGAGCAGTACTTC
NA	TRBV30	TRBD1	TRBJ1-5	CAWSGDRGQPQHF	TGTGCCTGGAGTGGTGACAGGGGGCAGCCCCAGCATTTT
NA	TRBV28	TRBD2	TRBJ2-7	CASRKGLAGSYEQYF	TGTGCCAGCAGAAAAGGACTAGCGGGTTCCTACGAGCAGTACTTC
NA	TRBV11-2	NA	TRBJ2-2	CASSPRTGELFF	TGTGCCAGCAGCCCCAGGACCGGGGAGCTGTTTTTT
NA	TRBV2	TRBD1	TRBJ1-5	CASSVNRGGQPQHF	TGTGCCAGCAGTGTGAACAGGGGCGGGCAGCCCCAGCATTTT
NA	TRBV2	NA	TRBJ2-7	CASSEVGAYEQYF	TGTGCCAGCAGTGAAGTAGGGGCGTACGAGCAGTACTTC
NA	TRBV29-1	TRBD1	TRBJ2-7	CSVAGTGGVEQYF	TGCAGCGTTGCTGGAACAGGGGGTGTCGAGCAGTACTTC
NA	TRBV18	NA	TRBJ2-1	CASSPGRATRNEQFF	TGTGCCAGCTCACCAGGCAGGGCCACCCGCAATGAGCAGTTCTTC
NA	TRBV11-2	TRBD1	TRBJ1-1	CASSRDRGDTEAFF	TGTGCCAGCAGCCGAGACAGGGGGGACACTGAAGCTTTCTTT
NA	TRBV29-1	NA	TRBJ2-7	CSVQDLPYEQYF	TGCAGCGTTCAGGATCTACCCTACGAGCAGTACTTC
once	TRBV12-5	NA	TRBJ2-1	CASGFNEGNEQFF	TGTGCTAGTGGTTTTAATGAGGGCAATGAGCAGTTCTTC
NA	TRBV5-1	TRBD1	TRBJ2-7	CASSLTGGDYEQYF	TGCGCCAGCAGCTTAACAGGGGGAGACTACGAGCAGTACTTC
NA	TRBV24-1	NA	TRBJ2-7	CATSDQQGYEQYF	TGTGCCACCAGTGATCAACAGGGCTACGAGCAGTACTTC
NA	TRBV4-1	TRBD1	TRBJ1-1	CASSQDGTGDWTEAFF	TGCGCCAGCAGCCAAGACGGGACAGGGGACTGGACTGAAGCTTTCTTT
NA	TRBV5-1	NA	TRBJ1-1	CASSWTVNTEAFF	TGCGCCAGCAGCTGGACAGTCAACACTGAAGCTTTCTTT
NA	TRBV7-9	TRBD1	TRBJ1-2	CASSLMGQALSGYTF	TGTGCCAGCAGCTTAATGGGACAGGCCCTGAGTGGCTACACCTTC
NA	TRBV3-1/TRBV3-2	TRBD1	TRBJ1-2	CASTYSGTENGYTF	TGTGCCAGCACGTATTCCGGGACAGAAAATGGCTACACCTTC
NA	TRBV7-9	TRBD1	TRBJ1-4	CASKGTGGNEKLFF	TGTGCCAGCAAAGGGACAGGGGGTAATGAAAAACTGTTTTTT
few	TRBV7-2	NA	TRBJ2-3	CASSYQTDTQYF	TGTGCCAGCAGCTACCAGACAGATACGCAGTATTTT
NA	TRBV2	NA	TRBJ1-5	CASSPQGLGQPQHF	TGTGCCAGCAGTCCACAGGGATTAGGTCAGCCCCAGCATTTT
NA	TRBV6-5	TRBD1	TRBJ2-3	CASSFRQGWTDTQYF	TGTGCCAGCAGTTTCCGACAGGGATGGACAGATACGCAGTATTTT
NA	TRBV3-1/TRBV3-2	NA	TRBJ1-6	CASSQGQGGSPLHF	TGTGCCAGCAGCCAAGGGCAGGGAGGATCACCCCTCCACTTT
NA	TRBV19	NA	TRBJ1-2	CASSIKATVLYGYTF	TGTGCCAGTAGTATAAAGGCGACAGTCCTCTATGGCTACACCTTC
NA	TRBV3-1/TRBV3-2	TRBD2	TRBJ2-2	CASSQGPSGGDTGELFF	TGTGCCAGCAGCCAAGGCCCTAGCGGGGGGGACACCGGGGAGCTGTTTTTT
NA	TRBV7-3	NA	TRBJ2-1	CASSFGQPLLNEQFF	TGTGCCAGCAGCTTCGGACAGCCCCTCCTCAATGAGCAGTTCTTC
NA	TRBV14	NA	TRBJ2-1	CASSHTGINEQFF	TGTGCCAGCAGCCACACCGGGATTAATGAGCAGTTCTTC
NA	TRBV19	NA	TRBJ1-4	CASTHPGSTNEKLFF	TGTGCCAGTACCCATCCCGGGTCGACTAATGAAAAACTGTTTTTT
NA	TRBV5-1	NA	TRBJ1-1	CASSLGDLNTEAFF	TGCGCCAGCAGCTTAGGGGATCTGAACACTGAAGCTTTCTTT
NA	TRBV19	TRBD1	TRBJ1-2	CASSVRQGGYTF	TGTGCCAGTAGTGTCCGACAGGGAGGCTACACCTTC
few	TRBV28	TRBD2	TRBJ2-3	CASSVLADTDTQYF	TGTGCCAGCAGCGTCCTAGCGGACACAGATACGCAGTATTTT
NA	TRBV5-8	TRBD2	TRBJ2-3	CASSPWRGVPDTQYF	TGTGCCAGCAGCCCATGGCGGGGGGTGCCAGATACGCAGTATTTT
once	TRBV24-1	TRBD1	TRBJ1-5	CATSDPGQGASQPQHF	TGTGCCACCAGTGATCCTGGACAGGGGGCGAGTCAGCCCCAGCATTTT
once	TRBV7-9	TRBD1	TRBJ2-7	CASRRGTGVGEQYF	TGTGCCAGCAGGCGCGGGACAGGGGTTGGCGAGCAGTACTTC
NA	TRBV6-1	NA	TRBJ2-7	CASSDYYEQYF	TGTGCCAGCAGTGATTACTACGAGCAGTACTTC
NA	TRBV7-2	NA	TRBJ2-7	CASSLMADEQYF	TGTGCCAGCAGCTTAATGGCCGATGAGCAGTACTTC
NA	TRBV3-1/TRBV3-2	NA	TRBJ2-7	CASSRANYEQYF	TGTGCCAGCAGCCGAGCGAACTACGAGCAGTACTTC
NA	TRBV30	TRBD1	TRBJ1-2	CAWRGPGTGGNYGYTF	TGTGCCTGGAGAGGGCCGGGGACAGGGGGCAACTATGGCTACACCTTC
once	TRBV7-2	TRBD2	TRBJ2-7	CASSPSSGGRVQYF	TGTGCCAGCAGCCCTTCTAGCGGGGGGCGGGTGCAGTACTTC
NA	TRBV5-1	NA	TRBJ2-1	CASSLDSSYEQFF	TGCGCCAGCAGCTTGGACAGTTCTTATGAGCAGTTCTTC
NA	TRBV19	TRBD1	TRBJ1-4	CASSIYDRGYEKLFF	TGTGCCAGTAGTATATACGACAGGGGGTACGAAAAACTGTTTTTT
NA	TRBV7-3	TRBD1	TRBJ2-1	CASSLDRGAYNEQFF	TGTGCCAGCAGCTTGGACAGGGGAGCCTACAATGAGCAGTTCTTC
few	TRBV5-1	NA	TRBJ1-2	CASSLSGGGERGYTF	TGCGCCAGCAGCTTGTCGGGAGGGGGAGAGCGCGGCTACACCTTC
NA	TRBV29-1	TRBD1	TRBJ2-7	CSVGDPGQGAGEQYF	TGCAGCGTTGGGGATCCGGGACAGGGGGCGGGAGAGCAGTACTTC
NA	TRBV19	TRBD1	TRBJ2-1	CASSIDRSVSPRGGQRQFF	TGTGCCAGTAGTATAGATCGAAGTGTCTCACCCAGAGGGGGACAGAGGCAGTTCTTC
NA	TRBV6-4	TRBD1	TRBJ2-7	CATPGPDQTGGDF	TGTGCCACCCCAGGTCCCGACCAGACAGGGGGGGACTTC
NA	TRBV4-2	TRBD2	TRBJ2-5	CASSQGASGEETQYF	TGTGCCAGCAGCCAAGGGGCTAGCGGAGAAGAGACCCAGTACTTC
once	TRBV29-1	NA	TRBJ1-5	CSVGAGVNQPQHF	TGCAGCGTTGGGGCAGGGGTCAATCAGCCCCAGCATTTT
NA	TRBV10-3	NA	TRBJ2-3	CAIAGGTTDTQYF	TGTGCCATCGCCGGCGGGACCACAGATACGCAGTATTTT
NA	TRBV4-2	NA	TRBJ2-7	CASSQDSQGGPFYEQYF	TGTGCCAGCAGCCAAGATAGCCAGGGGGGACCATTCTACGAGCAGTACTTC
NA	TRBV6-6	NA	TRBJ2-2	CASSRYFTTGSGTGELFF	TGTGCCAGCAGTCGTTACTTCACTACAGGGTCTGGCACCGGGGAGCTGTTTTTT
NA	TRBV10-3	NA	TRBJ2-7	CAISQTGNYEQYF	TGTGCCATCAGTCAGACAGGAAACTACGAGCAGTACTTC
NA	TRBV4-3	TRBD2	TRBJ2-3	CASSLEARAGEIDTQYF	TGCGCCAGCAGCCTTGAAGCGCGTGCGGGAGAAATAGATACGCAGTATTTT
NA	TRBV19	NA	TRBJ1-2	CASSISRGVYGYTF	TGTGCCAGTAGTATAAGTAGGGGTGTCTATGGCTACACCTTC